This record looks at one T cell receptor (beta chain) sequence and its context. This clonotype was found once. Its recognized antigen is unknown. Nothing much larger sits one base from this clone, and base qualities are not available. One read alone lends weak support. The entry originates in a study of early T cells in non-severe SARS-CoV-2 infection (TCRdb year 2021). A note on the overall study: Because TCR sequencing relied on bulk RNA taken from unsorted whole blood, pairing of alpha and beta chains was not possible.

V is cut back by 1 base and J by 3 bases, with 17 bases in the junction unmatched. From a lookup of the germline V gene, CDR1 and CDR2 are LGHNA and YSLEER. Measured from the cysteine to the phenylalanine, the CDR3 is 21 residues long. Of the read, only the CDR3 DNA is kept; its 63 bases are in frame from base 1. What the research found in general, with its limitations: Matching against VDJdb was skewed toward anti-spike CD8 responses, likely underestimated virus-specific expansions, and missed private and CD4 specificities.

This was a case-control study nested in a cohort of healthcare workers in London, UK, who had nasopharyngeal swab PCR tests and blood samples taken every week. Healthcare workers were recruited between 23 and 31 March 2020, during the week of the UK lockdown, and were followed weekly for up to roughly 16 weeks. The library was prepared using 5' RACE. Sequencing relied on a NextSeq 500. To correct for sequencing error and PCR bias, the TCR library protocol tagged individual cDNA molecules with unique molecular identifiers. Both TCR alpha and beta chains were sequenced, and tight co-correlation was observed between alpha and beta sequence abundances in each sample. Regarding the original processing steps: Decombinator V4 was used to annotate the V gene, J gene and CDR3 of the TCR sequences. TCRs were defined as expanded if a significant change between any two time points was detected under a Poisson model with p below 0.0001. TCR abundances were normalised to the total number of TCRs sequenced in each sample and reported as counts per million. MAIT TCRs were defined by TRAV1-2 paired with TRAJ12, TRAJ20 or TRAJ33, and iNKT TCRs by TRAV10 paired with TRAJ18. VDJdb, accessed on 1 November 2021, was searched for TCRs annotated for CMV, EBV and SARS-CoV-2, and TCRs annotated for more than one antigen were excluded. TCRdb's own reprocessing of the public reads used fastp at Q25 and MiXCR and kept productive beta chains. CDR3 protein duplicates are merged, each entry listing the most common genes and DNA. These V and J calls rely on TCRdb rather than the paper's analysis. The sample yields approximately 66,000 distinct CDR3 sequences; roughly an eighth were counted once. The ten largest account for roughly 4.2% of the sample.

The sequencing sample was made of whole blood. The TCR sequence derives from an adult who was a healthcare worker with PCR-confirmed SARS-CoV-2 infection or an uninfected control (not recorded which). The receptor chain draws on TRBV4-3 and TRBJ2-2, with 10 bases matching TRBD2. CDR3 protein: CASSQASRLAGAYVYTGELFF. The nucleotide sequence reads as follows: TGCGCCAGCAGCCAAGCTTCCCGTCTAGCGGGGGCCTACGTTTACACCGGGGAGCTGTTTTTT.